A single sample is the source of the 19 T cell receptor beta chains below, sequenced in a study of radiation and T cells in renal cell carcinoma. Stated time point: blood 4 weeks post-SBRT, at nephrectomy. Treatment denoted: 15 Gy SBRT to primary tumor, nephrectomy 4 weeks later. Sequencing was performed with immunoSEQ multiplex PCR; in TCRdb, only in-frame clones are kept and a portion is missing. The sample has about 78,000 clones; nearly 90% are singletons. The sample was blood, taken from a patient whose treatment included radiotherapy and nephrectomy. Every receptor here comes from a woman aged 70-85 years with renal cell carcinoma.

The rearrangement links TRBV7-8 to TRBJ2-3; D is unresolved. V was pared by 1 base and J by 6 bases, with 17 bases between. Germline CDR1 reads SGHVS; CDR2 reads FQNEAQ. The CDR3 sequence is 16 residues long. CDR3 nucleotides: TGTGCCAGCAGCTTAGGTCTCTCACTGGCAACGGATACGCAGTATTTT. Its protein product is CASSLGLSLATDTQYF.

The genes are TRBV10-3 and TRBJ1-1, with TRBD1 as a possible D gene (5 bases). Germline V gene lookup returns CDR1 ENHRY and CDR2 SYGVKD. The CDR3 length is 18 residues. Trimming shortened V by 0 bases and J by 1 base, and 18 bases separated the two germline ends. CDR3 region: CAISESVRARDGNTEAFF. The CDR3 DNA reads TGTGCCATCAGTGAGTCAGTCAGGGCCAGGGATGGGAACACTGAAGCTTTCTTT.

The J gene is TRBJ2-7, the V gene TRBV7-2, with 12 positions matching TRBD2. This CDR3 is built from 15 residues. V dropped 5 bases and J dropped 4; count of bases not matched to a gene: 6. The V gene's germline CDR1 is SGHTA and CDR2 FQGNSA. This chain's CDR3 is CASSPRLAGAYEQYF. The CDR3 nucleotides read TGTGCCAGCAGCCCAAGACTAGCGGGGGCTTACGAGCAGTACTTC. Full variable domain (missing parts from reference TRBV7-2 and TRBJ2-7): GAGVSQSPSNKVTEKGKDVELRCDPISGHTALYWYRQSLGQGLEFLIYFQGNSAPDKSGLPSDRFSAERTGGSVSTLTIQRTQQEDSAVYLCASSPRLAGAYEQYFGPGTRLTVT.

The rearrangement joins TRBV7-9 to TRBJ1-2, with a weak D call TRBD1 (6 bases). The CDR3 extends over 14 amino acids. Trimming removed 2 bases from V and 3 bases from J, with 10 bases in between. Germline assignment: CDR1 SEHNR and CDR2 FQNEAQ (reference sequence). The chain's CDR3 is CASSLSGGDYGYTF. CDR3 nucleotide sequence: TGTGCCAGCAGCTTATCCGGGGGCGACTATGGCTACACCTTC.

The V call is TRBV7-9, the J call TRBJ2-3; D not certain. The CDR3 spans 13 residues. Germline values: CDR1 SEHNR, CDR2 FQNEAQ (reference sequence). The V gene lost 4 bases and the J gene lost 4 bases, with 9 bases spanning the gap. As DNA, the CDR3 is TGTGCCAGCAGCTCAAGTAACTCAGATACGCAGTATTTT. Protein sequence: CASSSSNSDTQYF.

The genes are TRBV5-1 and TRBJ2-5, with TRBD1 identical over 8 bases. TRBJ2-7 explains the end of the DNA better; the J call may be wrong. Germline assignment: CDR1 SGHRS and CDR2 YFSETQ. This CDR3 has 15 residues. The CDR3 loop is CASSPATGAVYEQYF. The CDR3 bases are TGCGCCAGCAGCCCTGCGACAGGGGCGGTCTACGAGCAGTACTTC.

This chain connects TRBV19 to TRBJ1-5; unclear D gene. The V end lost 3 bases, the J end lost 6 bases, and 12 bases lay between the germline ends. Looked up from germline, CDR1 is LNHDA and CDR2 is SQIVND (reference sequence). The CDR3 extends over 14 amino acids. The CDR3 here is CASSIRGSAQPQHF. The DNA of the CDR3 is TGTGCCAGTAGTATCCGGGGTTCGGCTCAGCCCCAGCATTTT.

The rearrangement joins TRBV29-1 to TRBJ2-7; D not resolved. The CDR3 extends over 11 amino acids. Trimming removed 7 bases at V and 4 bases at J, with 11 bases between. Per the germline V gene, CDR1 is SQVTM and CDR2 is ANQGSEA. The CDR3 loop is CSAGLSYEQYF. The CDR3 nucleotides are TGCAGCGCTGGCCTCTCTTACGAGCAGTACTTC.

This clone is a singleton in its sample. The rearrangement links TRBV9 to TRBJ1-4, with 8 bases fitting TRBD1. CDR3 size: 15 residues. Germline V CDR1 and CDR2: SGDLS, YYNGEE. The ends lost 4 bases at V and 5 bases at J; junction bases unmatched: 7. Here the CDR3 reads CASSPGGSFNEKLFF. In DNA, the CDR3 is TGTGCCAGCAGCCCAGGGGGCTCTTTCAATGAAAAACTGTTTTTT.

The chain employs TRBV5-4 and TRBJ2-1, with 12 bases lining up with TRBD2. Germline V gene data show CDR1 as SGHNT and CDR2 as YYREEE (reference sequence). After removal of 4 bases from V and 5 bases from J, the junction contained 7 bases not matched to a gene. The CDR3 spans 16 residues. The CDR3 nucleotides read TGTGCCAGCAGCACCCCACTAGCGGGGGGAGACAATGAGCAGTTCTTC. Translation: CASSTPLAGGDNEQFF.

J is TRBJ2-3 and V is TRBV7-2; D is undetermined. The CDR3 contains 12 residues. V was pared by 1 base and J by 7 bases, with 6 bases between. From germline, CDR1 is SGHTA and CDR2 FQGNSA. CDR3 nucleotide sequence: TGTGCCAGCAGCTTAGAGGTGAATACGCAGTATTTT. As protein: CASSLEVNTQYF.

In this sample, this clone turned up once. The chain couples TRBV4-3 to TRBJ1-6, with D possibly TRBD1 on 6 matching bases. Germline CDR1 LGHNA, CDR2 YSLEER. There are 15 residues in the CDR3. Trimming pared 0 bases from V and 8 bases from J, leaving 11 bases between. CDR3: CASSQDGGLYSPLHF. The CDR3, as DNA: TGCGCCAGCAGCCAAGATGGGGGGCTTTATTCACCCCTCCACTTT.

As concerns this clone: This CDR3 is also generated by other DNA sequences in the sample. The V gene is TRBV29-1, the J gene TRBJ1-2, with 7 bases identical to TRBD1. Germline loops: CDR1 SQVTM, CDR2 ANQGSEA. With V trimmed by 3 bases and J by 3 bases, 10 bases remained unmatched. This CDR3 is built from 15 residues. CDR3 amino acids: CSVDTSGQAYYGYTF. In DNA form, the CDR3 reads TGCAGCGTTGACACAAGCGGACAGGCGTACTATGGCTACACCTTC.

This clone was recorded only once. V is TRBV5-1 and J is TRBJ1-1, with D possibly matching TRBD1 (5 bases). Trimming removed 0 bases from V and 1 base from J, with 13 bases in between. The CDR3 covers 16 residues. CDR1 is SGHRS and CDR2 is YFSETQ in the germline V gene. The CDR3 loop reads CASSLGATAQNTEAFF. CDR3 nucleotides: TGCGCCAGCAGCTTGGGGGCGACAGCCCAGAACACTGAAGCTTTCTTT.

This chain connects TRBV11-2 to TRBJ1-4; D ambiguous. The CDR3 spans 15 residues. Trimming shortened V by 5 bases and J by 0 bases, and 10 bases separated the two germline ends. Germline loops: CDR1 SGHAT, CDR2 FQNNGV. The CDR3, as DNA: TGTGCCAGCAGCGTCGGTACTTCAACTAATGAAAAACTGTTTTTT. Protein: CASSVGTSTNEKLFF. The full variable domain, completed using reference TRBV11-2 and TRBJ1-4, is EAGVAQSPRYKIIEKRQSVAFWCNPISGHATLYWYQQILGQGPKLLIQFQNNGVVDDSQLPKDRFSAERLKGVDSTLKIQPAKLEDSAVYLCASSVGTSTNEKLFFGSGTQLSVL.

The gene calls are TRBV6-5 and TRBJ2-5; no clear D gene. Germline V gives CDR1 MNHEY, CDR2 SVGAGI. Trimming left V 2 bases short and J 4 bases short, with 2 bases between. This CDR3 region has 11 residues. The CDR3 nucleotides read TGTGCCAGCAGTTACGGAGAGACCCAGTACTTC. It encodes CASSYGETQYF.

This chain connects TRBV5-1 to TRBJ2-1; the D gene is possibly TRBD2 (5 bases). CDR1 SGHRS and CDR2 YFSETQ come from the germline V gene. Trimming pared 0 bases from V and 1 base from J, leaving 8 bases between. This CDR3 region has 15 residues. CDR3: CASSLDRGSYNEQFF. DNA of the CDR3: TGCGCCAGCAGCTTGGATCGGGGTTCCTACAATGAGCAGTTCTTC.

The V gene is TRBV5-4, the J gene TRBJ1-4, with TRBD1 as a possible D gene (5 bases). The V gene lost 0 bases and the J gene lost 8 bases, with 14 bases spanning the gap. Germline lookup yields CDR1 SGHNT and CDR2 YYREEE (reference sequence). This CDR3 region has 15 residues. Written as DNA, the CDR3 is TGTGCCAGCAGCTTGGGACAGCGTGAAGAGGAAAAACTGTTTTTT. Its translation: CASSLGQREEEKLFF.

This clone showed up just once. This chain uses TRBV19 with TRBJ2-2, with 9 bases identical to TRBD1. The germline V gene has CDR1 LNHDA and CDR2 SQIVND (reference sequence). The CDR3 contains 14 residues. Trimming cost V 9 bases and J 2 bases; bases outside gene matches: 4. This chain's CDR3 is CASADRGNTGELFF. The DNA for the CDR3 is TGTGCCAGCGCGGACAGGGGTAACACCGGGGAGCTGTTTTTT.